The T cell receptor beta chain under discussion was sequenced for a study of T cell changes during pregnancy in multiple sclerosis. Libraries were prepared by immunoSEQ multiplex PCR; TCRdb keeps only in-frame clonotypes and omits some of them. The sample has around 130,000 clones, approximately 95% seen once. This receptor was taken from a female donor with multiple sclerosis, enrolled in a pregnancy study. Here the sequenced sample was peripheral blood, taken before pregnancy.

CDR3 amino acids: CASSEPRDSIFYGYTF. CDR3 coding DNA: TGTGCCAGCAGTGAACCCCGGGACAGCATATTCTATGGCTACACCTTC. V usage is TRBV6-1 and J usage is TRBJ1-2; 7 nucleotides align to TRBD1. The CDR3 has 16 amino acids. The germline CDR1 and CDR2 sequences are MNHNS and SASEGT. After removal of 2 bases from V and 4 bases from J, the junction contained 10 bases not matched to a gene.